Listed here are 5 T cell receptor beta chains from one sample, sequenced in a study of cytomegalovirus exposure and HLA in healthy donors. Generated by immunoSEQ multiplex PCR, the TCRdb table keeps only in-frame clones and is missing some. This table has tens of thousands of clones, around 90% appearing once. The sequenced sample was PBMCs. The receptors stem from a woman aged 18 to 35 in good health and CMV-seropositive.

This clone has only one observation. The rearrangement uses TRBV6-1 and TRBJ1-1; 8 positions match TRBD1. Unmatched junction bases numbered 10, after V lost 5 bases and J lost 5 bases. CDR3 size: 15 residues. Germline-derived CDR1 and CDR2 are MNHNS and SASEGT. CDR3 DNA sequence: TGTGCCAGCAGTCGGTCCCAGGGGGCGCGGACTGAAGCTTTCTTT. It codes for CASSRSQGARTEAFF.

J is TRBJ2-7 and V is TRBV4-1; a weak D match, TRBD2 (6 bases). The CDR3 covers 16 residues. Germline V gene data show CDR1 as MGHRA and CDR2 as YSYEKL. Trimming removed 0 bases from V and 4 bases from J, with 16 bases in between. The CDR3 DNA follows: TGCGCCAGCAGCCAAGATAGGACTACCGAGATTTACGAGCAGTACTTC. This sequence encodes CASSQDRTTEIYEQYF.

The chain has TRBV4-3 and TRBJ1-2, with D possibly TRBD1 on 6 matching bases. The CDR3 extends over 16 amino acids. V shed 0 bases and J shed 2 bases, with 13 bases lying between them. CDR1 and CDR2 (germline): LGHNA, YSLEER. The CDR3 region is CASSQETGLANYGYTF. The DNA of the CDR3 is TGCGCCAGCAGCCAAGAGACAGGCCTTGCGAACTATGGCTACACCTTC.

The V call is TRBV18, the J call TRBJ2-7; TRBD1 matches at 9 bases. The CDR3 runs 15 residues. Germline trimming cut 6 bases from V and 5 bases from J; bases unmatched to any gene: 11. Germline CDR1 and CDR2: KGHSH and LQKENI. CDR3 sequence (DNA): TGTGCCAGCTCCCAGAGGACAGGGGCCGTAGACGAGCAGTACTTC. It is translated as CASSQRTGAVDEQYF.

The rearrangement joins TRBV19 to TRBJ1-5, with a tentative D call TRBD1 (6 bases). Germline assignment: CDR1 LNHDA and CDR2 SQIVND (reference sequence). This CDR3 has 16 amino acids. The V end was cut by 2 bases, the J end by 4 bases, with 15 bases between. CDR3 bases: TGTGCCAGTAGTATAACGGGACATCTAAGTAATCAGCCCCAGCATTTT. Translated, it gives CASSITGHLSNQPQHF.